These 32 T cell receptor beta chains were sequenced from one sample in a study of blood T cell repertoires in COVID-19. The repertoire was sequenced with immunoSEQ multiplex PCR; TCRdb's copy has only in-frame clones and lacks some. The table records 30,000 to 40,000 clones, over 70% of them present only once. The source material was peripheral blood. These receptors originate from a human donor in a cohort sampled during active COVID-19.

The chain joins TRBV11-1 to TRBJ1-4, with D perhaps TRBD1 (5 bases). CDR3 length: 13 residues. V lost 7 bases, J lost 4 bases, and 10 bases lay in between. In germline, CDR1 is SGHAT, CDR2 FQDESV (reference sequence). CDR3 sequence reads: CASKGQNNEKLFF. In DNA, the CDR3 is TGTGCCAGCAAGGGGCAGAATAATGAAAAACTGTTTTTT.

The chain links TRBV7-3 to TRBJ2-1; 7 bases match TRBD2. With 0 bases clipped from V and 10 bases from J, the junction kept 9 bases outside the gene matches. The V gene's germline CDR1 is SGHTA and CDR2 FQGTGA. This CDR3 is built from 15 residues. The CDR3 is CASSLTSGTTEEQFF. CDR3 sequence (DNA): TGTGCCAGCAGCTTAACGAGCGGGACCACAGAGGAGCAGTTCTTC.

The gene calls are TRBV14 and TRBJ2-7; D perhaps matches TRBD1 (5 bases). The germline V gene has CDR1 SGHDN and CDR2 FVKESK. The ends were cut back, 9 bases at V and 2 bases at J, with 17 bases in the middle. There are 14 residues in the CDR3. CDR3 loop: CARRRCRAPYEQYF. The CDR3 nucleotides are TGTGCCAGAAGAAGGTGCAGGGCCCCCTACGAGCAGTACTTC.

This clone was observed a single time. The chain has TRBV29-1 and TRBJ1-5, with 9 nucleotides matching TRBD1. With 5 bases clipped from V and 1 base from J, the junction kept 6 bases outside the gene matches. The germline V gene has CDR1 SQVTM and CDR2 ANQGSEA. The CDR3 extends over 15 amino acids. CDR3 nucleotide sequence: TGCAGCGTTTCCACCGGGACAGGGAGCAATCAGCCCCAGCATTTT. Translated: CSVSTGTGSNQPQHF.

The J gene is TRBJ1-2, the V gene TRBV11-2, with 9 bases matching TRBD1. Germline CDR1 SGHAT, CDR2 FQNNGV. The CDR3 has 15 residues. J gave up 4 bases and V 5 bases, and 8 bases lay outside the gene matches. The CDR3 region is CASSKQGAGVYGYTF. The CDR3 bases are TGTGCCAGCAGCAAACAGGGGGCAGGGGTCTATGGCTACACCTTC.

CDR3 in DNA: TGTGCCAGCAGCTTAGTAGCGGGAGGGCTCTACGAGCAGTACTTC. Protein: CASSLVAGGLYEQYF. V gene TRBV5-5 combines with J gene TRBJ2-7; the match to TRBD2 covers 11 bases. Germline values: CDR1 SGHKS, CDR2 YYEKEE (reference sequence). The CDR3 is 15 amino acids. Trimming at V came to 2 bases and at J to 3 bases, leaving 4 bases not matched to a gene.

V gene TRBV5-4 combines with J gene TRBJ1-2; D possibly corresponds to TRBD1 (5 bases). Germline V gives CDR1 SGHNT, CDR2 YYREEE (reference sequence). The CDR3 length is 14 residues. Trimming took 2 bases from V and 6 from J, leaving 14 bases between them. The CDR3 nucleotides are TGTGCCAGCAGCTTCCTCCAGGGTACGGATGGCTACACCTTC. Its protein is CASSFLQGTDGYTF. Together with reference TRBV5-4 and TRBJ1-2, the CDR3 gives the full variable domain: ETGVTQSPTHLIKTRGQQVTLRCSSQSGHNTVSWYQQALGQGPQFIFQYYREEENGRGNFPPRFSGLQFPNYSSELNVNALELDDSALYLCASSFLQGTDGYTFGSGTRLTVV.

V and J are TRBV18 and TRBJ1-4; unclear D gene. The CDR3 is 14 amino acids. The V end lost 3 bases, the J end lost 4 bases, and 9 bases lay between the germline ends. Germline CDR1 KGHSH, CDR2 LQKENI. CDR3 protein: CASSPQGVNEKLFF. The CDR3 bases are TGTGCCAGCTCACCCCAAGGAGTTAATGAAAAACTGTTTTTT.

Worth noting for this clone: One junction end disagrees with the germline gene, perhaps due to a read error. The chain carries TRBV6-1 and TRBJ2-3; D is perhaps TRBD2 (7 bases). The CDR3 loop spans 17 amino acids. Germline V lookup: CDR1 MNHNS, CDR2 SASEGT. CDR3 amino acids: CASSEMAGDTDTQYFAF. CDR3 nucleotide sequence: TGTGCCAGCAGTGAGATGGCGGGGGACACAGATACGCAGTATTTCGCCTTT.

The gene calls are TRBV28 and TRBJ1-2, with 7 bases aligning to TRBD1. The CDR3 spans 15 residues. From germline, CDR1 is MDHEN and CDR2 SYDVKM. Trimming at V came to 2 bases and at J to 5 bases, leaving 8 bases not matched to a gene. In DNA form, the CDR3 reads TGTGCCAGCAGTTTAGCCCGACAGGGCTTGTATGGCTACACCTTC. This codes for CASSLARQGLYGYTF.

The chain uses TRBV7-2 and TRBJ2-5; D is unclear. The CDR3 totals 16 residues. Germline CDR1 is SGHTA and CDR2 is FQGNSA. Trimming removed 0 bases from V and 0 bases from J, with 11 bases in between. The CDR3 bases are TGTGCCAGCAGCTTAGCCGGAGCCCTGTACCAAGAGACCCAGTACTTC. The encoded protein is CASSLAGALYQETQYF.

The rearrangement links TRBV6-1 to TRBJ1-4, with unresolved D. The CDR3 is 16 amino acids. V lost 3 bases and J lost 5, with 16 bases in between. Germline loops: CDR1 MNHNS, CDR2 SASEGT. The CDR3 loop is CASSEFLTPPNEKLFF. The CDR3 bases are TGTGCCAGCAGTGAGTTCTTGACACCCCCGAATGAAAAACTGTTTTTT.

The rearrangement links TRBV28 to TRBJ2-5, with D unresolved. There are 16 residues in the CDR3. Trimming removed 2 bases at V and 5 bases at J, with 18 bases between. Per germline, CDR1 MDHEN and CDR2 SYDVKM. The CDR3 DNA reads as TGTGCCAGCAGTTTAGAGCGAAGCTTCCCCGTGGAGACCCAGTACTTC. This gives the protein CASSLERSFPVETQYF.

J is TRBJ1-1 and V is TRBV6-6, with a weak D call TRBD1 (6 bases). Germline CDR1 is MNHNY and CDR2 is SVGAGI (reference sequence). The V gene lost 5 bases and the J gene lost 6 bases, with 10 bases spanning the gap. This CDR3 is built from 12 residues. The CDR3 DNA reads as TGTGCCAGCAGTGCCCAGGGGCCTGAAGCTTTCTTT. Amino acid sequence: CASSAQGPEAFF.

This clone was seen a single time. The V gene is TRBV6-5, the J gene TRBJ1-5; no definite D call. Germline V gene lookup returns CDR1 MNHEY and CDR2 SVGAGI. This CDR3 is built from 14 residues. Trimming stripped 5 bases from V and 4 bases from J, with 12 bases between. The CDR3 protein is CASSPKWANQPQHF. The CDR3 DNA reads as TGTGCCAGCAGTCCTAAATGGGCAAATCAGCCCCAGCATTTT.

CDR3 sequence (DNA): TGTGCCAGCAGCGTAGTGGAGGGCATCATGAACACTGAAGCTTTCTTT. Its protein is CASSVVEGIMNTEAFF. The V gene is TRBV9, the J gene TRBJ1-1; D gene ambiguous. V gave up 0 bases and J gave up 0 bases, with 12 bases separating them. Per germline, CDR1 SGDLS and CDR2 YYNGEE. There are 16 residues in the CDR3.

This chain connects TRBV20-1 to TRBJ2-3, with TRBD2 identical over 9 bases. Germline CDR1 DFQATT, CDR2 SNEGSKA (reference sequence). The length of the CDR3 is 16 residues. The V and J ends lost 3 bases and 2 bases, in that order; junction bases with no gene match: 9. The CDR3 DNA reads TGCAGTGCTAGTTGGGCGGGAGGGGGGACCACAGATACGCAGTATTTT. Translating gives CSASWAGGGTTDTQYF.

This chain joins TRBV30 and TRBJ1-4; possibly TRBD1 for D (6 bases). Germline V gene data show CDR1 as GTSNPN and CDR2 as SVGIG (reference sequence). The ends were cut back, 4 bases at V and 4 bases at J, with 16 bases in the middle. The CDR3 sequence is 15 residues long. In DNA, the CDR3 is TGTGCCTGGACGAGACAGGCGCCGGGTAATGAAAAACTGTTTTTT. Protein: CAWTRQAPGNEKLFF.

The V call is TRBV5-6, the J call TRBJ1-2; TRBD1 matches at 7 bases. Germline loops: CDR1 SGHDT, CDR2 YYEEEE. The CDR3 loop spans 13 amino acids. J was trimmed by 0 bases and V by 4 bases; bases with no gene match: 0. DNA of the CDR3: TGTGCCAGCAGCGGACAGGCTAACTATGGCTACACCTTC. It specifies CASSGQANYGYTF.

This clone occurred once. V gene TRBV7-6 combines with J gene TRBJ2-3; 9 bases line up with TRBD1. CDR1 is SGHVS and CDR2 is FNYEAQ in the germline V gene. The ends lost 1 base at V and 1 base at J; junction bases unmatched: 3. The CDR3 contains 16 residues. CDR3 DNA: TGTGCCAGCAGCTTAGGACAGGGGGTCGGCACAGATACGCAGTATTTT. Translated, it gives CASSLGQGVGTDTQYF.

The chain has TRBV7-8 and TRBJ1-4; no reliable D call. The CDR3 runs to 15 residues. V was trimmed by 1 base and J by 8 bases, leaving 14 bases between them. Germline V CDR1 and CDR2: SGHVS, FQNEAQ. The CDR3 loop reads CASSLGAGLREKLFF. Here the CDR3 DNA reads TGTGCCAGCAGCTTAGGGGCAGGACTGAGAGAAAAACTGTTTTTT.

Here the CDR3 DNA reads TGCGCCAGCAGTCGCAGTAACAATGAGCAGTTCTTC. This translates into CASSRSNNEQFF. V is TRBV5-1 and J is TRBJ2-1; D is uncertain. Germline values: CDR1 SGHRS, CDR2 YFSETQ. V shed 5 bases and J shed 5 bases, with 8 bases lying between them. The CDR3 covers 12 residues.

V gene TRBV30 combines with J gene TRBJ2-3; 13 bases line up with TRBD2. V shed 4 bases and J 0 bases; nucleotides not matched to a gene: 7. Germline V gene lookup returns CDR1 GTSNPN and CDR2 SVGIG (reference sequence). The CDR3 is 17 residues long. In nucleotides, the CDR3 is TGTGCCTGGAAACTATGGACTAGCGGGGGTAGCACAGATACGCAGTATTTT. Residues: CAWKLWTSGGSTDTQYF.

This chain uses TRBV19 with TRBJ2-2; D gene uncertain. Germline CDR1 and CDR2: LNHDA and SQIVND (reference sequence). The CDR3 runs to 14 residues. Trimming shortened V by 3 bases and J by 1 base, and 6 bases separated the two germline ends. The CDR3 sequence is CASSIQVNTGELFF. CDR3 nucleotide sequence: TGTGCCAGTAGTATTCAGGTGAACACCGGGGAGCTGTTTTTT.

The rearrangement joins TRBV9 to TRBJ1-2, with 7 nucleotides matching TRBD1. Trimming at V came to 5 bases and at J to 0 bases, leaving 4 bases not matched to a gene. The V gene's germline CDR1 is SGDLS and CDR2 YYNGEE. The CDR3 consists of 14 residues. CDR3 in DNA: TGTGCCAGCAGACCAGGGGGTACTAACTATGGCTACACCTTC. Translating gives CASRPGGTNYGYTF.

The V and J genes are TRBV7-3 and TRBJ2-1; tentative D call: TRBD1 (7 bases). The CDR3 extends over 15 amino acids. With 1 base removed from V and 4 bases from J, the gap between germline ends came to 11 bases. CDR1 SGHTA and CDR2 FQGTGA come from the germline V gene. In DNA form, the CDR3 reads TGTGCCAGCAGCTTAATGTCAGGGGGGTACAATGAGCAGTTCTTC. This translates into CASSLMSGGYNEQFF.

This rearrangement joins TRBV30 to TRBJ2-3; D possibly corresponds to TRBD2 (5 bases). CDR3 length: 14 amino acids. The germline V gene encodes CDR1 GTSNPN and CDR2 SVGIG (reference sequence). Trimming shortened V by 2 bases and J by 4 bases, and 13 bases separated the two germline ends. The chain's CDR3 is CAWSNMRAADTQYF. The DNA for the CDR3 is TGTGCCTGGAGTAATATGAGGGCGGCAGATACGCAGTATTTT.

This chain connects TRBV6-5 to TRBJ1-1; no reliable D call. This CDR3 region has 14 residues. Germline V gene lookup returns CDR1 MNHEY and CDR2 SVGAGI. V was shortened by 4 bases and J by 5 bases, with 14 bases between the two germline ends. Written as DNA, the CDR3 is TGTGCCAGCAGTTTAAGGGTCGGGGTTACTGAAGCTTTCTTT. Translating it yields CASSLRVGVTEAFF.

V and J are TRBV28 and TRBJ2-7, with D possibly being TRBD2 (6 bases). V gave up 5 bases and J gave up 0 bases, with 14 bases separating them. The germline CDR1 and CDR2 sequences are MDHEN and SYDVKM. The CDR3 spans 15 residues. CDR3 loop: CASSPYLSGSYEQYF. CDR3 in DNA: TGTGCCAGCAGTCCTTACCTTAGCGGCTCCTACGAGCAGTACTTC.

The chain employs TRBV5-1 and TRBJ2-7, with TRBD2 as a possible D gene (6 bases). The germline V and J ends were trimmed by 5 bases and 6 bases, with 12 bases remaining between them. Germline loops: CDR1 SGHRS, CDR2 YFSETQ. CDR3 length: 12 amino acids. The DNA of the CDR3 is TGCGCCAGCAGTACCGGGGGATTCGAGCAGTACTTC. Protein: CASSTGGFEQYF.

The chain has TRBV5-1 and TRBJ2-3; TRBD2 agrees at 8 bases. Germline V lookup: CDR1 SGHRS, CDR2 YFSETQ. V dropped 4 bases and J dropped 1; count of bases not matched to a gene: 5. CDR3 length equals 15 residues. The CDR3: CASSLSGRGTDTQYF. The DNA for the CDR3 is TGCGCCAGCAGCCTAAGCGGGAGAGGCACAGATACGCAGTATTTT.

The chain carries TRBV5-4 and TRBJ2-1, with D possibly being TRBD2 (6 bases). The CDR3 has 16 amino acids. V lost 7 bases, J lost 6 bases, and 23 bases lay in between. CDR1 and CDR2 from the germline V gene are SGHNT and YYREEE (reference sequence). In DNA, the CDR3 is TGTGCCAGCTCCCCCGGTCCGGGACTCCCTACCAATGAGCAGTTCTTC. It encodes CASSPGPGLPTNEQFF. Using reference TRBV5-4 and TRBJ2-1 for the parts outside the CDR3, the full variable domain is ETGVTQSPTHLIKTRGQQVTLRCSSQSGHNTVSWYQQALGQGPQFIFQYYREEENGRGNFPPRFSGLQFPNYSSELNVNALELDDSALYLCASSPGPGLPTNEQFFGPGTRLTVL.